This note documents a single T cell receptor (beta chain) sequence. The data stem from a study of control samples from healthy donors and cancer patients. The ends lost 3 bases at V and 6 bases at J; junction bases unmatched: 10. Germline assignment: CDR1 SGHVS and CDR2 FQNEAQ. The CDR3 is 17 amino acids. Here immunoSEQ multiplex PCR was the method, and the copy in TCRdb shows in-frame clones only, minus some. The profile covers about 170,000 clones, with 85% to 90% appearing a single time and around 5.1% taken by the ten largest. This receptor was obtained from a woman aged 25 to 39 in good health. What was sequenced was blood. This rearrangement joins TRBV7-8 to TRBJ2-3; TRBD2 agrees at 12 bases. CDR3 protein: CASSFPRTSGMGDTQYF. CDR3 coding DNA: TGTGCCAGCAGCTTCCCGAGGACTAGCGGGATGGGGGATACGCAGTATTTT.